Each of the 14 T cell receptor beta chains below was sequenced from the same sample in a study of control samples from healthy donors and cancer patients. Libraries were prepared by immunoSEQ multiplex PCR; TCRdb keeps only in-frame clonotypes and omits some of them. Seen here are over 150,000 clones, 90% observed once, and the top ten hold about 1.4%. The sequenced sample consisted of blood. The receptors derive from a woman aged 45-65 years in good health.

This clone was seen once. This chain joins TRBV24-1 and TRBJ2-3; 8 positions agree with TRBD1. CDR1 and CDR2 from the germline V gene are KGHDR and SFDVKD. The CDR3 length is 15 residues. Trimming took 3 bases from V and 4 from J; bases not matched to a gene: 5. The CDR3, as DNA: TGTGCCACCAGTGATCCAGGACAGGGTTCAGATACGCAGTATTTT. It is translated as CATSDPGQGSDTQYF.

This clone was counted a single time. The J gene is TRBJ1-2, the V gene TRBV5-4; D is uncertain. The germline CDR1 and CDR2 sequences are SGHNT and YYREEE (reference sequence). CDR3 length equals 15 residues. Trimming removed 4 bases at V and 4 bases at J, with 17 bases between. This chain's CDR3 is CASSLIDVTSYGYTF. CDR3 bases: TGTGCCAGCAGCCTCATCGACGTGACGAGCTATGGCTACACCTTC.

About this clone: At one end, the junction sequence differs from germline, possibly due to a read error. The J gene is TRBJ2-7, the V gene TRBV7-9; tentatively, D is TRBD1 (6 bases). Germline V gives CDR1 SEHNR, CDR2 FQNEAQ (reference sequence). The CDR3 extends over 14 amino acids. For the CDR3, the DNA is TGTGCCAGCAGCTTCTCAGGGGTCTCCGACGAGCAGTACTTC. Translated, it gives CASSFSGVSDEQYF.

The V and J genes are TRBV12-3 or TRBV12-4 and TRBJ2-1; no reliable D call. Trimming cost V 6 bases and J 5 bases, with 8 bases left between them. The CDR3 has 12 residues. The CDR3 DNA follows: TGTGCCAGCAGCCGAGTTGACAATGAGCAGTTCTTC. Protein product: CASSRVDNEQFF.

V usage is TRBV4-1 and J usage is TRBJ1-6, with D unresolved. The CDR3 runs to 13 residues. Germline lookup yields CDR1 MGHRA and CDR2 YSYEKL. The V and J ends lost 0 bases and 10 bases respectively, with 7 bases between them. The CDR3 DNA reads as TGCGCCAGCAGCCAAGAAATGGGATCACCCCTCCACTTT. Its translation is CASSQEMGSPLHF.

The chain combines TRBV15 with TRBJ2-4, with D perhaps TRBD1 or TRBD2 (5 bases each). Trimming shortened V by 0 bases and J by 1 base, and 10 bases separated the two germline ends. Germline assignment: CDR1 LNHNV and CDR2 YYDKDF (reference sequence). The CDR3 covers 16 residues. CDR3 region: CATSRDGARAKNIQYF. Written as DNA, the CDR3 is TGTGCCACCAGCAGAGACGGGGCGAGGGCCAAAAACATTCAGTACTTC.

The chain is built from TRBV5-6 and TRBJ1-3, with D uncertain. CDR3 size: 18 residues. The germline V gene has CDR1 SGHDT and CDR2 YYEEEE. V lost 0 bases to trimming and J lost 0 bases, with 16 bases between them. CDR3 nucleotide sequence: TGTGCCAGCAGCTTGGATCTCAGGCGACTTCGCTCTGGAAACACCATATATTTT. Its translation: CASSLDLRRLRSGNTIYF.

This chain links TRBV12-5 with TRBJ1-1; D unresolved. The germline V gene has CDR1 LGHNT and CDR2 FRNRAP. V gave up 1 base and J gave up 1 base, with 4 bases separating them. This CDR3 is built from 13 residues. The CDR3 DNA reads as TGTGCTAGTGGTTTGGAACAGAACACTGAAGCTTTCTTT. Its translation is CASGLEQNTEAFF.

The gene calls are TRBV5-1 and TRBJ2-3, with D perhaps assigned TRBD1 or TRBD2 (5 bases each). Germline CDR1 SGHRS, CDR2 YFSETQ. There are 14 residues in the CDR3. V was shortened by 6 bases and J by 3 bases, with 14 bases between the two germline ends. The CDR3 spells CASTPGQETDTQYF. As DNA, the CDR3 is TGCGCCAGCACGCCGGGGCAAGAAACAGATACGCAGTATTTT.

This clone was picked up one time. This sequence joins TRBV11-3 and TRBJ2-7, with 8 bases identical to TRBD1. The CDR3 is 15 amino acids. Losses at the gene ends were 3 bases for V and 4 bases for J; bases not matched to a gene: 8. Germline CDR1 reads SGHNT; CDR2 reads YENEEA. The CDR3 DNA reads as TGTGCCAGCAGCTTGGGTGGACAGGGCAGGTACGAGCAGTACTTC. This sequence encodes CASSLGGQGRYEQYF.

V and J are TRBV27 and TRBJ2-1; 8 positions match TRBD2. CDR1 is MNHEY and CDR2 is SMNVEV in the germline V gene (reference sequence). With 5 bases clipped from V and 0 bases from J, the junction kept 3 bases outside the gene matches. This CDR3 region has 15 residues. Here the CDR3 DNA reads TGTGCCAGCAGTGGCGGGGGGATCTCCTACAATGAGCAGTTCTTC. It encodes CASSGGGISYNEQFF.

The rearrangement links TRBV5-4 to TRBJ2-2; D is ambiguous. The CDR3 extends over 15 amino acids. Trimming left V 4 bases short and J 4 bases short, with 14 bases between. Germline V lookup: CDR1 SGHNT, CDR2 YYREEE (reference sequence). CDR3 sequence (DNA): TGTGCCAGCAGCATGGCCGGATCCCTCACCGGGGAGCTGTTTTTT. Translated, it gives CASSMAGSLTGELFF.

This chain joins TRBV9 and TRBJ1-1, with a weak D call TRBD1 (5 bases). CDR1 SGDLS and CDR2 YYNGEE come from the germline V gene. This CDR3 is built from 17 residues. The ends were cut back, 0 bases at V and 1 base at J, with 16 bases in the middle. CDR3 bases: TGTGCCAGCAGCGTAGGGCAGGGTAGACGCGGGAACACTGAAGCTTTCTTT. It encodes CASSVGQGRRGNTEAFF.

V usage is TRBV7-8 and J usage is TRBJ2-2; possibly TRBD1 or TRBD2 for D (6 bases each). The V gene's germline CDR1 is SGHVS and CDR2 FQNEAQ. This CDR3 has 15 amino acids. V was pared by 4 bases and J by 2 bases, with 11 bases between. The CDR3 is CASSWGAANTGELFF. The CDR3 DNA reads as TGTGCCAGCAGCTGGGGGGCAGCCAACACCGGGGAGCTGTTTTTT.